The following is a T cell receptor (beta chain) sequence with its context. The antigen remains unidentified. This sample is drawn from a study of T-cell memory formation after mild COVID-19. At the level of the study: TCR clustering was largely donor specific. Study-wide results and caveats: Largely, contracting CD4+ clones fell within CM and EM, and contracting CD8+ clones within EMRA. Pre-infection memory harbored some responding clones, suggesting cross-reactive memory joined.

Barcoded TCR alpha and TCR beta cDNA libraries with UMIs came from 5'RACE using constant-segment primers. TCRdb analysed the 5' RACE reads with MiXCR anew, one entry per CDR3 protein. The sample carries about 420,000 distinct CDR3 sequences, 20% to 30% recorded once. Trimming took 8 bases from V and 4 from J, leaving 12 bases between them. Germline V gene sequence: CDR1 GTSNPN, CDR2 SVGIG (reference sequence). CDR3 length equals 13 residues. The sequence derives from an adult woman who had mild COVID-19 (a few samples of this study predate the infection). Cell type and time point are not known. Material: PBMCs or a T cell subset sorted from them (not recorded which). V usage is TRBV30 and J usage is TRBJ2-6, with D unclear. CDR3 loop: CAHGRYGANVLTF. DNA of the CDR3: TGTGCCCACGGACGGTACGGGGCCAACGTCCTGACTTTC.